One sample yielded the 21 T cell receptor beta chains listed below, sequenced in a study of T cells in Graves' hyperthyroidism and ophthalmopathy. Amplification targeted TCR beta CDR3 regions from RNA transcripts. The TCR CDR3 first-round RT-PCR relied on the HTBI primer set. TCRdb recomputed calls from the multiplex PCR reads with MiXCR, one row per CDR3 protein. The profile shows 360,000 or so distinct CDR3 sequences, 12% to 15% of them singletons. The source material was blood. The receptors were sampled from a woman aged 55-69 years with Graves' ophthalmopathy.

This chain joins TRBV28 and TRBJ2-1; D remains unclear. The CDR3 spans 13 residues. V was shortened by 3 bases and J by 6 bases, with 9 bases between the two germline ends. In germline, CDR1 is MDHEN, CDR2 SYDVKM. CDR3 nucleotide sequence: TGTGCCAGCAGTTTGTTACTGGGCAATGAGCAGTTCTTC. Its translation: CASSLLLGNEQFF.

With regard to this clonotype: One base away lies a much larger clone, so this may be a sequencing read error. The chain carries TRBV12-3 or TRBV12-4 and TRBJ2-1; 10 bases map to TRBD2. CDR3 length: 15 residues. J was trimmed by 5 bases and V by 1 base; bases with no gene match: 2. DNA for the CDR3: TGTGCCAGCAGTTTAGTTAGCGGGGGGCACAATGAGCAGTTCTTC. Translating it yields CASSLVSGGHNEQFF.

This clonotype was seen a few times. At one of its ends the junction is not consistent with the germline gene, which may arise from a read error. The rearrangement links TRBV19 to TRBJ2-2, with TRBD2 matching over 7 bases. The CDR3 has 15 residues. CDR1 and CDR2 from the germline V gene are LNHDA and SQIVND (reference sequence). The CDR3 spells CAISIRDGGFGELFF. CDR3 nucleotide sequence: TGTGCCATTAGTATTCGGGACGGGGGGTTCGGGGAGCTGTTTTTT.

This clonotype was seen many times. The rearrangement links TRBV7-9 to TRBJ2-7; no clear D gene. This CDR3 region has 12 residues. V was pared by 2 bases and J by 1 base, with 3 bases between. Germline-derived CDR1 and CDR2 are SEHNR and FQNEAQ (reference sequence). The CDR3 sequence: CASSLMSYEQYF. The CDR3 coding sequence is TGTGCCAGCAGCTTAATGTCCTACGAGCAGTACTTC.

This clonotype appeared many times. The chain uses TRBV12-3 or TRBV12-4 and TRBJ2-2; 7 bases match TRBD1. The CDR3 runs to 14 residues. J was trimmed by 4 bases and V by 5 bases; bases with no gene match: 4. The CDR3 DNA sequence: TGTGCCAGCAGTCTTCACAGGGGCACCGGGGAGCTGTTTTTT. This translates into CASSLHRGTGELFF.

A word on this clonotype: Being one base from a much bigger clone, this may be a read error. The V and J genes are TRBV19 and TRBJ1-5, with TRBD1 identical over 11 bases. CDR1 is LNHDA and CDR2 is SQIVND in the germline V gene (reference sequence). Trimming cost V 1 base and J 4 bases; bases outside gene matches: 9. CDR3 length: 18 residues. The CDR3 protein is CASSIGPGTGGANQPQHF. CDR3 coding DNA: TGTGCCAGTAGTATAGGCCCCGGGACAGGGGGAGCGAATCAGCCCCAGCATTTT.

This clonotype was counted a few times. This chain connects TRBV3-1 to TRBJ2-5; D unresolved. Trimming took 4 bases from V and 5 from J, leaving 20 bases between them. The CDR3 is 16 residues long. Germline V CDR1 and CDR2: LGHDT, YNNKEL (reference sequence). The CDR3 protein is CASSPRRSATEETQYF. The CDR3 DNA reads as TGTGCCAGCAGCCCTAGACGGTCGGCGACCGAGGAGACCCAGTACTTC.

This clonotype appeared many times. The chain couples TRBV5-1 to TRBJ1-6; D is unresolved. This CDR3 is 13 amino acids long. V was cut by 4 bases and J by 15 bases, with 17 bases left in between. The germline gives CDR1 SGHRS, CDR2 YFSETQ. CDR3: CASSMDPSRSLHF. CDR3 in DNA: TGCGCCAGCAGCATGGACCCGTCTCGGAGCCTCCACTTT.

This clonotype has just a few counts. This sequence joins TRBV6-1 and TRBJ2-5; D unresolved. This CDR3 contains 16 residues. Germline CDR1 MNHNS, CDR2 SASEGT. V was clipped by 1 base and J by 5 bases, with 17 bases between them. CDR3 sequence (DNA): TGTGCCAGCAGTGAAGAAATTGGGGTTCGGACGGAGACCCAGTACTTC. Amino acids: CASSEEIGVRTETQYF.

A few counts support this clonotype. The gene calls are TRBV19 and TRBJ2-1, with 8 bases aligning to TRBD2. CDR1 is LNHDA, CDR2 SQIVND, per germline (reference sequence). There are 15 residues in the CDR3. V gave up 5 bases and J gave up 9 bases; unmatched junction bases: 12. The CDR3 region is CASSLGGTRRGEQFF. Written as DNA, the CDR3 is TGTGCCAGTAGTTTGGGTGGGACTAGGAGGGGTGAGCAGTTCTTC.

This clonotype came up a few times. V is TRBV12-3 or TRBV12-4 and J is TRBJ2-1, with D maybe TRBD2 (6 bases). Trimming removed 5 bases at V and 6 bases at J, with 14 bases between. This CDR3 region has 14 residues. The CDR3 loop reads CASSIPGLPNEQFF. DNA for the CDR3: TGTGCCAGCAGTATTCCGGGACTCCCCAATGAGCAGTTCTTC.

Only a few counts were recorded for this clonotype. The genes are TRBV24-1 and TRBJ2-1; D is perhaps TRBD1 (5 bases). Germline V gene lookup returns CDR1 KGHDR and CDR2 SFDVKD. The V end lost 0 bases, the J end lost 0 bases, and 11 bases lay between the germline ends. The CDR3 spans 17 residues. The CDR3 spells CATSDLPGIHSYNEQFF. Written as DNA, the CDR3 is TGTGCCACCAGTGATTTGCCAGGGATTCACTCCTACAATGAGCAGTTCTTC.

The rearrangement joins TRBV2 to TRBJ2-2; no definite D call. Germline CDR1 SNHLY, CDR2 FYNNEI. CDR3 size: 14 residues. Trimming shortened V by 6 bases and J by 4 bases, and 12 bases separated the two germline ends. The chain's CDR3 is CASSDDRGTGELFF. The CDR3 coding sequence is TGTGCCAGCAGCGACGATAGAGGCACCGGGGAGCTGTTTTTT.

At least ten counts were recorded for this clonotype. V and J are TRBV5-8 and TRBJ1-5, with D perhaps TRBD1 (6 bases). V shed 4 bases and J shed 6 bases, with 11 bases lying between them. The length of the CDR3 is 13 residues. In germline, CDR1 is SGHTS, CDR2 YDEGEE. This CDR3 reads CASSSRQVQPQHF. The CDR3 region has the DNA TGTGCCAGCAGCAGTAGACAGGTTCAGCCCCAGCATTTT.

This clonotype came up a few times. The genes are TRBV29-1 and TRBJ2-7; D possibly corresponds to TRBD2 (5 bases). Deletions cut 3 bases from V and 6 bases from J, with 15 bases between. This CDR3 comprises 13 residues. The germline gives CDR1 SQVTM, CDR2 ANQGSEA. The CDR3, as DNA: TGCAGCGTTGATCTAGGAGGCCCGGGCGAGCAGTACTTC. This gives the protein CSVDLGGPGEQYF.

This clonotype was counted many times. This chain connects TRBV9 to TRBJ2-1; D is tentatively TRBD1 or TRBD2 (6 bases each). This CDR3 is 13 amino acids long. Germline values: CDR1 SGDLS, CDR2 YYNGEE. Deletions cut 6 bases from V and 2 bases from J, with 9 bases between. The CDR3 sequence: CASKGGAYNEQFF. In nucleotides, the CDR3 is TGTGCCAGCAAGGGGGGAGCCTACAATGAGCAGTTCTTC.

This clonotype was picked up many times. V usage is TRBV7-2 and J usage is TRBJ2-1, with D tentatively TRBD1 (6 bases). The V gene lost 1 base and the J gene lost 7 bases, with 14 bases spanning the gap. CDR1 is SGHTA and CDR2 is FQGNSA in the germline V gene. This CDR3 region has 15 residues. This CDR3 reads CASSLDSRGGNEQFF. In DNA form, the CDR3 reads TGTGCCAGCAGCTTAGACTCTAGAGGGGGTAATGAGCAGTTCTTC.

This clonotype was detected many times. The chain carries TRBV12-5 and TRBJ1-1, with 11 bases identical to TRBD1. With 0 bases clipped from V and 0 bases from J, the junction kept 18 bases outside the gene matches. The CDR3 runs to 22 residues. Germline CDR1 LGHNT, CDR2 FRNRAP. The CDR3 reads CASGLVRTFFVGQGALNTEAFF. In DNA, the CDR3 is TGTGCTAGTGGTTTGGTGCGAACCTTTTTTGTCGGACAGGGGGCCTTGAACACTGAAGCTTTCTTT.

The sample holds a few counts of this clonotype. The chain couples TRBV15 to TRBJ2-3; D tentatively fits TRBD1 or TRBD2 (5 bases each). The CDR3 has 17 residues. Germline V CDR1 and CDR2: LNHNV, YYDKDF (reference sequence). V lost 2 bases to trimming and J lost 4 bases, with 19 bases between them. The CDR3 DNA reads TGTGCCACCAGCAGAACTCCCGGGACGCTCAGCGCAGATACGCAGTATTTT. Amino acid sequence: CATSRTPGTLSADTQYF.

This clonotype appeared a few times. The chain carries TRBV5-1 and TRBJ2-5, with a possible D match to TRBD1 (6 bases). The CDR3 loop spans 15 amino acids. Trimming pared 4 bases from V and 4 bases from J, leaving 17 bases between. Germline V gene sequence: CDR1 SGHRS, CDR2 YFSETQ. The CDR3 nucleotides are TGCGCCAGCAGCGCCTCGGACAGCACAGGAGAGACCCAGTACTTC. Translating it yields CASSASDSTGETQYF.

This clonotype was counted at least ten times. The V gene is TRBV2, the J gene TRBJ1-4, with no clear D. Trimming left V 4 bases short and J 7 bases short, with 16 bases between. The CDR3 is made up of 15 amino acids. In germline, CDR1 is SNHLY, CDR2 FYNNEI. The CDR3 is CASSGQAPGREKLFF. The CDR3 nucleotides read TGTGCCAGCAGTGGTCAGGCGCCGGGCCGTGAAAAACTGTTTTTT.